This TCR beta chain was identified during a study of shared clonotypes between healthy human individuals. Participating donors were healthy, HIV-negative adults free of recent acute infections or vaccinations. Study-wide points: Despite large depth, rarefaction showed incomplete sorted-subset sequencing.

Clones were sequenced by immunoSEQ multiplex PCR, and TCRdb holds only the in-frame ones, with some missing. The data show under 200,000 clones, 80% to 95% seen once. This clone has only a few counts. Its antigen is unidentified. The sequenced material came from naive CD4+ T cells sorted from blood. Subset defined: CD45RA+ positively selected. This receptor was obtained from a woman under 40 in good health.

The CDR3 reads CASSLVAEQYF. The CDR3 DNA reads TGTGCCAGCAGCTTAGTGGCCGAGCAGTACTTC. The chain recombines TRBV7-9 with TRBJ2-7; D gene unclear. V was pared by 1 base and J by 6 bases, with 4 bases between. The CDR3 runs 11 residues. Germline CDR1 and CDR2: SEHNR and FQNEAQ (reference sequence).